This entry describes one TCR beta chain. This sample was taken from a study of OX40 agonist ivuxolimab in advanced cancers. Study in general: One patient with hepatocellular carcinoma and two with cutaneous melanoma, three in all, had partial responses.

Here immunoSEQ multiplex PCR was the method, and the copy in TCRdb shows in-frame clones only, minus some. The data show 69,000 or so clones, more than 75% seen once. Germline assignment: CDR1 KGHSH and CDR2 LQKENI. The ends lost 3 bases at V and 5 bases at J; junction bases unmatched: 6. The CDR3 runs 15 residues. This clonotype was sampled from an adult with an advanced solid tumor such as melanoma, head and neck, liver or kidney cancer. Sequenced here: CD4+ or CD8+ T cells sorted from blood, sampled in a trial of the OX40 agonist ivuxolimab. This chain uses TRBV18 with TRBJ2-1; TRBD2 matches 8 bases. The chain's CDR3 is CASSPPGGADNEQFF. CDR3 nucleotides: TGTGCCAGCTCACCCCCCGGGGGGGCCGACAATGAGCAGTTCTTC. The variable domain in full, with the rest retrieved from reference TRBV18 and TRBJ2-1, is NAGVMQNPRHLVRRRGQEARLRCSPMKGHSHVYWYRQLPEEGLKFMVYLQKENIIDESGMPKERFSAEFPKEGPSILRIQQVVRGDSAAYFCASSPPGGADNEQFFGPGTRLTVL.